The 3 T cell receptor beta chains given below trace back to one sample, sequenced in a study of T cells expressing NK-cell markers. TCRdb re-analyzed the 5' RACE reads; it lists each CDR3 protein once, without DNA. The sample table sets out 120,000 to 150,000 distinct CDR3 sequences. Sequenced input: blood T cells: a sorted CD56 or NKG2C T cell subset, CD4+ or CD8+ T cells, or bulk PBMC T cells (not recorded which). All receptors come from a man aged 18-30 years in good health.

The chain couples TRBV6-2 or TRBV6-3 to TRBJ2-1; TCRdb names TRBD2, which stays unverified in the absence of DNA. The germline CDR1 and CDR2 sequences are MNHEY and SVGEGT. The CDR3 runs 12 residues. The CDR3 sequence: CASSETSDEQFF.

This chain connects TRBV9 to TRBJ2-1. Germline V gene sequence: CDR1 SGDLS, CDR2 YYNGEE. The CDR3 sequence is 12 residues long. This chain's CDR3 is CASSSRQNEQFF.

The chain combines TRBV7-2 with TRBJ2-2; TCRdb returns TRBD1, unconfirmable since there is no DNA. The CDR3 is 16 residues long. The V gene's germline CDR1 is SGHTA and CDR2 FQGNSA. The CDR3 here is CASSLDGQENTGELFF.